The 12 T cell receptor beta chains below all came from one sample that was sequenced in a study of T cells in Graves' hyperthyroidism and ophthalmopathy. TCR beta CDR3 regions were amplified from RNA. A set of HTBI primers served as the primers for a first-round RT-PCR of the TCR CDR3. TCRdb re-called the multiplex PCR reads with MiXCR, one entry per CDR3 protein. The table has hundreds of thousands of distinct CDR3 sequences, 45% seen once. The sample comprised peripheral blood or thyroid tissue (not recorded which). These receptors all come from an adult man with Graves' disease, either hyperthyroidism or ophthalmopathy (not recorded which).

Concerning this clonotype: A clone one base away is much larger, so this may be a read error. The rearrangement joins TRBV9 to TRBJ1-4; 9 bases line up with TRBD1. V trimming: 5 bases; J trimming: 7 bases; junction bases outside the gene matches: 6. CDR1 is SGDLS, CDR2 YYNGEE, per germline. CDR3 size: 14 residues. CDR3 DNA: TGTGCCAGCAGTGGAGGACAGGGGCCTGAAAAACTGTTTTTT. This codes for CASSGGQGPEKLFF.

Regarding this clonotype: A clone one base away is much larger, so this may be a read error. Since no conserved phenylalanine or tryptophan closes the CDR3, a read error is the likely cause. The CDR3: CASSVDRSNYGYTS. CDR3 DNA sequence: TGTGCCAGCAGCGTAGACAGGTCTAACTATGGCTACACCTCC. The chain has TRBV9 and TRBJ1-2; D is perhaps TRBD1 (5 bases). Trimming took off 0 bases at V and 0 bases at J, with 6 bases between the two ends. The CDR3 runs 14 residues. Germline V CDR1 and CDR2: SGDLS, YYNGEE.

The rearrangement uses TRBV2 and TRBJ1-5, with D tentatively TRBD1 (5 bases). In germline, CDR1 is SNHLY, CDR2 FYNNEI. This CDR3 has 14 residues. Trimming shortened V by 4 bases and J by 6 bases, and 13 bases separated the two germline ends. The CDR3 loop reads CASSGASGGQPQHF. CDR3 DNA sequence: TGTGCCAGCAGTGGCGCCTCGGGGGGTCAGCCCCAGCATTTT.

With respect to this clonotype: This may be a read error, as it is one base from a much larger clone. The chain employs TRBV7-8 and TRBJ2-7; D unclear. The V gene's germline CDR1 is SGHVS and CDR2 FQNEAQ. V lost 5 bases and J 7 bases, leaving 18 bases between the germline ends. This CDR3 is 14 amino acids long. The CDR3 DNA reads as TGTGCCAGCAGCATCGTTGGGGTTTCGGGTGAGCAGTACTTC. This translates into CASSIVGVSGEQYF.

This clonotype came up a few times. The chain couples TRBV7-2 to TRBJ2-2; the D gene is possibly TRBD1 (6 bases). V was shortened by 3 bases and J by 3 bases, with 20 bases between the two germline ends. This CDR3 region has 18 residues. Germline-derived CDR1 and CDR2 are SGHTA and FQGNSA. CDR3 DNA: TGTGCCAGCAGCTTCAAGCAGGGGTGGTTGGGGCACACCGGGGAGCTGTTTTTT. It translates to CASSFKQGWLGHTGELFF.

In nucleotides, the CDR3 is TGTGCCAGCAGCTCTGACAGGGATGAAAAACTGTTTTTT. This translates into CASSSDRDEKLFF. The J gene is TRBJ1-4, the V gene TRBV7-9; 7 bases are shared with TRBD1. J gave up 6 bases and V 4 bases, and 2 bases lay outside the gene matches. Germline CDR1 SEHNR, CDR2 FQNEAQ (reference sequence). The CDR3 runs 13 residues.

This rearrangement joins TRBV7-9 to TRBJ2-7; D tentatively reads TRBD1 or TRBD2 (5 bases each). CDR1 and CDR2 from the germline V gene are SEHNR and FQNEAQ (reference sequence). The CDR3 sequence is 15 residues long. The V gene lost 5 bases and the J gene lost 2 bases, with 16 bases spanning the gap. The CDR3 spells CASSPVFGGTYEQYF. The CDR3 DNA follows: TGTGCCAGCAGCCCTGTATTTGGGGGAACCTACGAGCAGTACTTC.

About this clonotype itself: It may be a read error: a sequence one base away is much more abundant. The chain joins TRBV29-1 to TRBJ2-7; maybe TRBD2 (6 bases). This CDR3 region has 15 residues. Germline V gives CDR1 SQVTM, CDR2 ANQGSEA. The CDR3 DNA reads TGCGGCGTTGAAGCGGGTCTCCATATCGGGGCCGAGCAGTACTTC. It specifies CGVEAGLHIGAEQYF.

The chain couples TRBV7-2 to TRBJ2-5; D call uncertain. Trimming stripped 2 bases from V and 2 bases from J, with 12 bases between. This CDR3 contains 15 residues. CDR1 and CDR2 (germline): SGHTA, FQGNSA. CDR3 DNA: TGTGCCAGCAGCTTAAAGGGCTACACTCAAGAGACCCAGTACTTC. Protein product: CASSLKGYTQETQYF.

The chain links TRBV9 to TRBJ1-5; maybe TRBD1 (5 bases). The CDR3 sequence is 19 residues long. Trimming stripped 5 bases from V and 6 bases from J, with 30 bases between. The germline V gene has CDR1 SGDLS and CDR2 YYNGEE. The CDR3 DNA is TGTGCCAGCAGGACCGGGGATCTTGCCCTCAGGACCCAGGGTCAGCCCCAGCATTTT. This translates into CASRTGDLALRTQGQPQHF.

The DNA for the CDR3 is TGTGCCAGCAGTGAACCGATCGTGGGGGCGACTAATGAAAAACTGTTTTTT. As protein: CASSEPIVGATNEKLFF. The genes are TRBV2 and TRBJ1-4, with D perhaps matching TRBD1 (6 bases). The CDR3 totals 17 residues. CDR1 and CDR2 from the germline V gene are SNHLY and FYNNEI. V was cut by 2 bases and J by 2 bases, with 15 bases left in between.

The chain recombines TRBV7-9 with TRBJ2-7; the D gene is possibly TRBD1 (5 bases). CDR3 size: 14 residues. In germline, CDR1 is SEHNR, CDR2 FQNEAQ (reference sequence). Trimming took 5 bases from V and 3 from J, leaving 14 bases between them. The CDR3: CASSPRQYGYEQYF. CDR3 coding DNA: TGTGCCAGCAGCCCACGACAGTATGGCTACGAGCAGTACTTC. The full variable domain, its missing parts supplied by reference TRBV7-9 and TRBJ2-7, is DTGVSQNPRHKITKRGQNVTFRCDPISEHNRLYWYRQTLGQGPEFLTYFQNEAQLEKSRLLSDRFSAERPKGSFSTLEIQRTEQGDSAMYLCASSPRQYGYEQYFGPGTRLTVT.